The 25 T cell receptor beta chains presented below share a single source sample, sequenced in a study of blood T cell repertoires in COVID-19. Clones were sequenced by immunoSEQ multiplex PCR, and TCRdb holds only the in-frame ones, with some missing. This sample has 90,000 or so clones, with around 87% found just once. Sequencing used peripheral blood. Receptors were obtained from a woman of 80 years or more with active or convalescent COVID-19.

The chain couples TRBV14 to TRBJ1-2, with TRBD1 matching over 8 bases. CDR3 length equals 13 residues. Germline V gene data show CDR1 as SGHDN and CDR2 as FVKESK. The ends lost 6 bases at V and 4 bases at J; junction bases unmatched: 4. CDR3 loop: CASSGTGIYGYTF. The DNA for the CDR3 is TGTGCCAGCAGTGGGACAGGCATCTATGGCTACACCTTC.

This sequence joins TRBV2 and TRBJ1-5; D is uncertain. Trimming removed 4 bases at V and 0 bases at J, with 10 bases between. The CDR3 consists of 15 residues. The V gene's germline CDR1 is SNHLY and CDR2 FYNNEI. CDR3 bases: TGTGCCAGCAGTGGAGGCAGTAGTAGCAATCAGCCCCAGCATTTT. This codes for CASSGGSSSNQPQHF.

The chain links TRBV11-2 to TRBJ2-6; D not resolved. The CDR3 extends over 16 amino acids. Trimming cost V 5 bases and J 0 bases, with 11 bases left between them. The V gene's germline CDR1 is SGHAT and CDR2 FQNNGV. CDR3 sequence (DNA): TGTGCCAGCAGCCGTTACAGAGCCTCTGGGGCCAACGTCCTGACTTTC. Its translation: CASSRYRASGANVLTF.

This rearrangement joins TRBV27 to TRBJ2-5, with D possibly TRBD2 on 5 matching bases. Germline loops: CDR1 MNHEY, CDR2 SMNVEV (reference sequence). The CDR3 has 16 amino acids. The V end lost 5 bases, the J end lost 5 bases, and 21 bases lay between the germline ends. CDR3 in amino acids: CASSLMPSGQRETQYF. CDR3 DNA: TGTGCCAGCAGTCTTATGCCCAGCGGCCAGAGGGAGACCCAGTACTTC.

J is TRBJ1-5 and V is TRBV11-2, with a weak D call TRBD1 (6 bases). Germline V gene lookup returns CDR1 SGHAT and CDR2 FQNNGV. The V end lost 5 bases, the J end lost 3 bases, and 11 bases lay between the germline ends. The CDR3 totals 14 residues. CDR3 sequence reads: CASSTGQFNQPQHF. The CDR3 DNA reads TGTGCCAGCAGCACCGGACAGTTCAATCAGCCCCAGCATTTT.

The CDR3 protein is CSVSPAQGEAFF. Written as DNA, the CDR3 is TGCAGCGTAAGCCCCGCCCAGGGTGAAGCTTTCTTT. The chain employs TRBV29-1 and TRBJ1-1, with D possibly TRBD1 on 5 matching bases. The ends were cut back, 6 bases at V and 7 bases at J, with 15 bases in the middle. The CDR3 extends over 12 amino acids. Germline values: CDR1 SQVTM, CDR2 ANQGSEA.

J is TRBJ2-3 and V is TRBV15; TRBD2 matches 13 bases. Per germline, CDR1 LNHNV and CDR2 YYDKDF (reference sequence). With 0 bases clipped from V and 3 bases from J, the junction kept 9 bases outside the gene matches. There are 19 residues in the CDR3. The CDR3 protein is CATSRDFRTSGRETDTQYF. The CDR3 nucleotides are TGTGCCACCAGCAGAGATTTCAGGACTAGCGGGAGAGAGACAGATACGCAGTATTTT.

V usage is TRBV5-5 and J usage is TRBJ2-7, with 13 bases fitting TRBD2. The trim removed 3 bases at V and 6 bases at J, leaving 6 bases unmatched. In germline, CDR1 is SGHKS, CDR2 YYEKEE (reference sequence). CDR3 length: 15 amino acids. CDR3 protein: CASSWGGTSGTEQYF. The CDR3 coding sequence is TGTGCCAGCAGCTGGGGAGGGACTAGCGGGACCGAGCAGTACTTC.

The chain links TRBV11-2 to TRBJ2-7; D gene uncertain. Germline CDR1 is SGHAT and CDR2 is FQNNGV. This CDR3 region has 13 residues. V was trimmed by 5 bases and J by 3 bases, leaving 11 bases between them. The CDR3 DNA follows: TGTGCCAGCAGCGGGCCCTACCGCTACGAGCAGTACTTC. This codes for CASSGPYRYEQYF.

Here the CDR3 DNA reads TGCAGCGTTGCCCTGGGTGGGCAGGGCCCCTACGAGCAGTACTTC. It is translated as CSVALGGQGPYEQYF. J is TRBJ2-7 and V is TRBV29-1; a weak D match, TRBD1 (5 bases). CDR3 length: 15 residues. The ends were cut back, 4 bases at V and 2 bases at J, with 18 bases in the middle. CDR1 is SQVTM, CDR2 ANQGSEA, per germline.

V gene TRBV7-2 combines with J gene TRBJ2-7; 14 bases fit TRBD2. The junction had 4 bases not matched to a gene; V was cut back by 6 bases and J by 0 bases. The germline CDR1 and CDR2 sequences are SGHTA and FQGNSA. The length of the CDR3 is 16 residues. CDR3 in amino acids: CASSWGLAGDSYEQYF. In DNA form, the CDR3 reads TGTGCCAGCAGTTGGGGACTAGCGGGGGACTCCTACGAGCAGTACTTC.

The rearrangement links TRBV18 to TRBJ1-1, with D possibly being TRBD1 (6 bases). V was pared by 1 base and J by 10 bases, with 13 bases between. Germline V gene data show CDR1 as KGHSH and CDR2 as LQKENI. CDR3 length: 13 amino acids. CDR3 amino acids: CASSPQQGSGAFF. The CDR3 DNA is TGTGCCAGCTCACCACAACAGGGATCAGGAGCTTTCTTT.

The chain joins TRBV19 to TRBJ1-5, with a tentative D call TRBD1 (6 bases). The CDR3 consists of 14 residues. Germline CDR1 LNHDA, CDR2 SQIVND (reference sequence). Trimming cost V 5 bases and J 6 bases, with 14 bases left between them. CDR3 bases: TGTGCCAGTAGTCACTACCAGGGGTCTCAGCCCCAGCATTTT. Protein sequence: CASSHYQGSQPQHF.

This rearrangement joins TRBV5-1 to TRBJ2-5; a weak D match, TRBD2 (6 bases). Germline CDR1 and CDR2: SGHRS and YFSETQ. This CDR3 has 15 amino acids. V lost 2 bases, J lost 2 bases, and 13 bases lay in between. The CDR3 sequence is CASSFNGGNQETQYF. The CDR3 DNA reads as TGCGCCAGCAGCTTTAATGGGGGGAATCAAGAGACCCAGTACTTC.

The chain is built from TRBV5-4 and TRBJ2-1; 7 nucleotides agree with TRBD1. Looked up from germline, CDR1 is SGHNT and CDR2 is YYREEE (reference sequence). This CDR3 is built from 15 residues. Unmatched junction bases numbered 6, after V lost 1 base and J lost 5 bases. The CDR3 DNA sequence: TGTGCCAGCAGCTTGTCCCCAGGGGGAAACAATGAGCAGTTCTTC. Protein sequence: CASSLSPGGNNEQFF.

In this sample, this clone turned up a few times. The genes are TRBV7-9 and TRBJ2-6; possibly TRBD1 for D (6 bases). The CDR3 loop spans 17 amino acids. Germline CDR1 is SEHNR and CDR2 is FQNEAQ (reference sequence). V gave up 0 bases and J gave up 1 base, with 10 bases separating them. The DNA of the CDR3 is TGTGCCAGCAGCTTAGCGGGGGCGGATTCTGGGGCCAACGTCCTGACTTTC. Encoded protein: CASSLAGADSGANVLTF.

The V gene is TRBV28, the J gene TRBJ2-7, with D perhaps TRBD2 (6 bases). V shed 7 bases and J shed 4 bases, with 14 bases lying between them. Per germline, CDR1 MDHEN and CDR2 SYDVKM. CDR3 size: 13 residues. In DNA form, the CDR3 reads TGTGCCAGCACCGAATCGGGGGTGTACGAGCAGTACTTC. Protein: CASTESGVYEQYF.

V and J are TRBV5-1 and TRBJ2-5; 12 nucleotides line up with TRBD1. Germline V gene data show CDR1 as SGHRS and CDR2 as YFSETQ. With V trimmed by 0 bases and J by 1 base, 10 bases remained unmatched. The CDR3 runs 19 residues. CDR3 nucleotides: TGCGCCAGCAGCTTGGGGGCGACCGGGACAGGGGGCCCCCAAGAGACCCAGTACTTC. As protein: CASSLGATGTGGPQETQYF.

This chain joins TRBV18 and TRBJ2-3, with D maybe TRBD2 (5 bases). V was pared by 2 bases and J by 8 bases, with 20 bases between. CDR3 length: 16 residues. From germline, CDR1 is KGHSH and CDR2 LQKENI. The CDR3 loop is CASSPGDPMGVGTQYF. CDR3 sequence (DNA): TGTGCCAGCTCACCAGGAGACCCTATGGGAGTGGGTACGCAGTATTTT.

The CDR3: CASSESPEQPPLLGQNTIYF. CDR3 coding DNA: TGTGCCAGTTCCGAATCCCCCGAGCAGCCACCTCTCCTGGGGCAAAACACCATATATTTT. This chain links TRBV27 with TRBJ1-3, with a possible D match to TRBD1 (5 bases). Germline V CDR1 and CDR2: MNHEY, SMNVEV (reference sequence). V lost 9 bases, J lost 6 bases, and 36 bases lay in between. The CDR3 loop spans 20 amino acids.

The V call is TRBV28, the J call TRBJ2-6; D uncertain. CDR1 is MDHEN, CDR2 SYDVKM, per germline. V was trimmed by 4 bases and J by 2 bases, leaving 9 bases between them. The CDR3 totals 15 residues. In nucleotides, the CDR3 is TGTGCCAGCAGTTCCCCCGCGGCTGGGGCCAACGTCCTGACTTTC. It encodes CASSSPAAGANVLTF.

This chain links TRBV6-5 with TRBJ2-1; no clear D. Germline V gene lookup returns CDR1 MNHEY and CDR2 SVGAGI. This CDR3 contains 16 residues. The V gene lost 2 bases and the J gene lost 0 bases, with 11 bases spanning the gap. CDR3 sequence (DNA): TGTGCCAGCAGTTACCAGGAACCAAGCTCCTACAATGAGCAGTTCTTC. It yields the protein CASSYQEPSSYNEQFF.

The V call is TRBV29-1, the J call TRBJ2-1; D unresolved. This CDR3 is 12 amino acids long. Trimming removed 0 bases from V and 12 bases from J, with 12 bases in between. Germline V gene data show CDR1 as SQVTM and CDR2 as ANQGSEA. This CDR3 is CSVEDNQSRQFF. Written as DNA, the CDR3 is TGCAGCGTTGAAGATAACCAGTCAAGGCAGTTCTTC.

V gene TRBV3-1 (or the pseudogene TRBV3-2) combines with J gene TRBJ1-2; D is ambiguous. With 0 bases removed from V and 10 bases from J, the gap between germline ends came to 9 bases. Germline CDR1 LGHDT, CDR2 YNNKEL (reference sequence). The CDR3 covers 12 residues. As DNA, the CDR3 is TGTGCCAGCAGCCAAGATCTTCGGGTCTACACCTTC. It encodes CASSQDLRVYTF.

This chain uses TRBV10-3 with TRBJ2-7, with TRBD1 as a possible D gene (6 bases). This CDR3 spans 14 amino acids. In germline, CDR1 is ENHRY, CDR2 SYGVKD. Trimming took 6 bases from V and 0 from J, leaving 12 bases between them. DNA for the CDR3: TGTGCCATCAGAGGGACATCGAGCTCCTACGAGCAGTACTTC. Its translation: CAIRGTSSSYEQYF.